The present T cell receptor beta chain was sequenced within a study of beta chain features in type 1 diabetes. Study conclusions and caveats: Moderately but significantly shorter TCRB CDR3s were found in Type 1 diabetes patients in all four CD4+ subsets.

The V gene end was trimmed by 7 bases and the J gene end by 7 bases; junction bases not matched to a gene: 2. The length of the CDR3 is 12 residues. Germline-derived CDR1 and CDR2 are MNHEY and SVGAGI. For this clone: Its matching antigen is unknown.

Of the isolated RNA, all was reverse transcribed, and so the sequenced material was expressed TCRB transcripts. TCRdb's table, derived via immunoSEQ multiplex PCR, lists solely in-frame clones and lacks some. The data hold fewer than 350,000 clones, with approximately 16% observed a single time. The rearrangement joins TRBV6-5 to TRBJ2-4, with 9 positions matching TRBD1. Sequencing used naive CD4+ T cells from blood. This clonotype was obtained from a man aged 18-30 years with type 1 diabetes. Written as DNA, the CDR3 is TGTGCCAGCACTGGACAGGGGAACATTCAGTACTTC. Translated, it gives CASTGQGNIQYF.